The rows below give T cell receptor beta chains drawn from one sample of a study of control samples from healthy donors and cancer patients. Profiling relied on immunoSEQ multiplex PCR, and the TCRdb table lists in-frame clones only, not all of them. The data show about 92,000 clones, more than 75% seen once. Material: blood. The receptors come from a woman in her sixties or seventies in good health. Both conserved end residues are part of each CDR3. The D gene is left open where the match is weak. Some rows mark clone size as missing; the rest say once, few, many or name a class of expanded clone.

V gene: TRBV18; clone size: .; CDR3 length: 13; J gene: TRBJ1-1; D gene: .; CDR3 protein: CASSSGESTEAFF; CDR3 DNA: TGTGCCAGCTCGTCAGGGGAGAGCACTGAAGCTTTCTTT
V gene: TRBV5-8; clone size: .; CDR3 length: 16; J gene: TRBJ2-1; D gene: .; CDR3 protein: CASSLVARAITSEQFF; CDR3 DNA: TGTGCCAGCAGCTTGGTGGCGAGGGCTATAACGAGTGAGCAGTTCTTC
V gene: TRBV9; clone size: .; CDR3 length: 11; J gene: TRBJ1-2; D gene: .; CDR3 protein: CASSVNDGYTF; CDR3 DNA: TGTGCCAGCAGCGTAAATGATGGCTACACCTTC
V gene: TRBV6-1; clone size: .; CDR3 length: 17; J gene: TRBJ2-6; D gene: TRBD2; CDR3 protein: CASSEMGGNPGANVLTF; CDR3 DNA: TGTGCCAGCAGTGAAATGGGAGGGAACCCTGGGGCCAACGTCCTGACTTTC
V gene: TRBV3-1/TRBV3-2; clone size: .; CDR3 length: 12; J gene: TRBJ2-7; D gene: .; CDR3 protein: CASTPRVHEQYF; CDR3 DNA: TGTGCCAGCACCCCGCGGGTTCACGAGCAGTACTTC
V gene: TRBV18; clone size: .; CDR3 length: 13; J gene: TRBJ2-7; D gene: .; CDR3 protein: CASSPPAAYEQYF; CDR3 DNA: TGTGCCAGCTCACCACCCGCAGCTTACGAGCAGTACTTC
V gene: TRBV5-4; clone size: .; CDR3 length: 15; J gene: TRBJ2-1; D gene: .; CDR3 protein: CASSSQTASYNEQFF; CDR3 DNA: TGTGCCAGCAGCTCACAGACAGCCTCCTACAATGAGCAGTTCTTC
V gene: TRBV3-1/TRBV3-2; clone size: once; CDR3 length: 16; J gene: TRBJ1-2; D gene: .; CDR3 protein: CASSEGAEQGNYGYTF; CDR3 DNA: TGTGCCAGCAGCGAAGGGGCTGAACAGGGTAACTATGGCTACACCTTC
V gene: TRBV5-1; clone size: .; CDR3 length: 15; J gene: TRBJ1-2; D gene: TRBD1; CDR3 protein: CASSARQGEVYGYTF; CDR3 DNA: TGCGCCAGCAGCGCGCGACAGGGGGAGGTCTATGGCTACACCTTC
V gene: TRBV18; clone size: .; CDR3 length: 14; J gene: TRBJ1-2; D gene: TRBD1; CDR3 protein: CASSRIQGADGYTF; CDR3 DNA: TGTGCCAGCTCACGAATACAGGGGGCGGATGGCTACACCTTC
V gene: TRBV5-5; clone size: few; CDR3 length: 15; J gene: TRBJ2-3; D gene: .; CDR3 protein: CASSLQGWGTDTQYF; CDR3 DNA: TGTGCCAGCAGCTTGCAGGGGTGGGGCACAGATACGCAGTATTTT
V gene: TRBV10-3; clone size: .; CDR3 length: 16; J gene: TRBJ2-5; D gene: TRBD1; CDR3 protein: CAISPGQGFSKETQYF; CDR3 DNA: TGTGCCATCAGTCCGGGACAGGGATTCTCCAAGGAGACCCAGTACTTC
V gene: TRBV5-3; clone size: few; CDR3 length: 14; J gene: TRBJ2-5; D gene: .; CDR3 protein: CARSPDQYQETQYF; CDR3 DNA: TGTGCCAGAAGCCCGGACCAGTACCAAGAGACCCAGTACTTC
V gene: TRBV6-2/TRBV6-3; clone size: .; CDR3 length: 15; J gene: TRBJ2-5; D gene: TRBD2; CDR3 protein: CASSWASGGKETQYF; CDR3 DNA: TGTGCCAGCAGTTGGGCTAGCGGGGGGAAAGAGACCCAGTACTTC
V gene: TRBV7-8; clone size: .; CDR3 length: 15; J gene: TRBJ2-2; D gene: TRBD2; CDR3 protein: CATRGRGGGAGELFF; CDR3 DNA: TGTGCCACCCGCGGGAGGGGCGGGGGGGCCGGGGAGCTGTTTTTT
V gene: TRBV7-9; clone size: .; CDR3 length: 16; J gene: TRBJ1-1; D gene: TRBD1; CDR3 protein: CASSHYSGTGNTEAFF; CDR3 DNA: TGTGCCAGCAGCCATTATTCCGGGACAGGGAACACTGAAGCTTTCTTT
V gene: TRBV28; clone size: .; CDR3 length: 16; J gene: TRBJ1-4; D gene: .; CDR3 protein: CASTEGRGYANEKLFF; CDR3 DNA: TGTGCCAGCACCGAGGGCCGGGGCTACGCTAATGAAAAACTGTTTTTT
V gene: TRBV5-1; clone size: once; CDR3 length: 13; J gene: TRBJ2-1; D gene: .; CDR3 protein: CASSFWKDNEQFF; CDR3 DNA: TGCGCCAGCAGCTTTTGGAAAGACAATGAGCAGTTCTTC
V gene: TRBV5-4; clone size: .; CDR3 length: 16; J gene: TRBJ1-2; D gene: .; CDR3 protein: CASSSGGGRDNYGYTF; CDR3 DNA: TGTGCCAGCAGCTCGGGTGGCGGGAGAGATAACTATGGCTACACCTTC
V gene: TRBV18; clone size: .; CDR3 length: 14; J gene: TRBJ2-7; D gene: TRBD1; CDR3 protein: CASSRQGRVNEQYF; CDR3 DNA: TGTGCCAGCTCACGACAGGGGAGAGTAAACGAGCAGTACTTC
V gene: TRBV5-1; clone size: .; CDR3 length: 14; J gene: TRBJ2-7; D gene: TRBD2; CDR3 protein: CASSLASGRYEQYF; CDR3 DNA: TGCGCCAGCAGCTTGGCTAGCGGGAGATACGAGCAGTACTTC
V gene: TRBV7-2; clone size: .; CDR3 length: 15; J gene: TRBJ2-1; D gene: .; CDR3 protein: CASPRTGSSYNEQFF; CDR3 DNA: TGTGCCAGCCCACGCACAGGGAGCTCCTACAATGAGCAGTTCTTC
V gene: TRBV6-6; clone size: .; CDR3 length: 19; J gene: TRBJ2-4; D gene: .; CDR3 protein: CASSPGTIGGQRSSNIQYF; CDR3 DNA: TGTGCCAGCAGTCCGGGGACAATCGGAGGGCAGAGGAGTTCGAACATTCAGTACTTC
V gene: TRBV13; clone size: .; CDR3 length: 15; J gene: TRBJ1-6; D gene: .; CDR3 protein: CASSLNRVGNSPLHF; CDR3 DNA: TGTGCCAGCAGCTTAAACAGGGTGGGGAATTCACCCCTCCACTTT
V gene: TRBV10-1; clone size: once; CDR3 length: 15; J gene: TRBJ2-3; D gene: .; CDR3 protein: CASSPTGTSTDTQYF; CDR3 DNA: TGCGCCAGCAGTCCAACCGGGACTAGCACAGATACGCAGTATTTT
V gene: TRBV6-2/TRBV6-3; clone size: .; CDR3 length: 15; J gene: TRBJ2-5; D gene: TRBD1; CDR3 protein: CASSYRLEGAETQYF; CDR3 DNA: TGTGCCAGCAGTTACCGATTAGAGGGGGCGGAGACCCAGTACTTC
V gene: TRBV6-2/TRBV6-3; clone size: .; CDR3 length: 17; J gene: TRBJ2-3; D gene: TRBD2; CDR3 protein: CASSYSGTSRNTDTQYF; CDR3 DNA: TGTGCCAGCAGTTACTCGGGGACTAGCAGGAACACAGATACGCAGTATTTT
V gene: TRBV18; clone size: .; CDR3 length: 16; J gene: TRBJ2-1; D gene: TRBD2; CDR3 protein: CASSKRDSSSYNEQFF; CDR3 DNA: TGTGCCAGCTCCAAGCGGGACTCCAGCTCCTACAATGAGCAGTTCTTC
V gene: TRBV2; clone size: .; CDR3 length: 14; J gene: TRBJ1-4; D gene: TRBD1; CDR3 protein: CASAKTGGGVGLFF; CDR3 DNA: TGTGCCAGCGCCAAGACAGGGGGTGGCGTGGGACTGTTTTTT
V gene: TRBV5-8; clone size: .; CDR3 length: 14; J gene: TRBJ1-2; D gene: .; CDR3 protein: CASSLAGSNYGYTF; CDR3 DNA: TGTGCCAGCAGCTTGGCCGGATCCAACTATGGCTACACCTTC
V gene: TRBV27; clone size: .; CDR3 length: 12; J gene: TRBJ1-2; D gene: TRBD1; CDR3 protein: CASRGQFYGYTF; CDR3 DNA: TGTGCCAGCAGGGGACAGTTCTATGGCTACACCTTC
V gene: TRBV28; clone size: .; CDR3 length: 16; J gene: TRBJ1-5; D gene: .; CDR3 protein: CASSDGVSGGGEPQHF; CDR3 DNA: TGTGCCAGCAGCGACGGGGTTTCGGGGGGCGGAGAGCCCCAGCATTTT
V gene: TRBV10-3; clone size: .; CDR3 length: 13; J gene: TRBJ1-5; D gene: .; CDR3 protein: CAISESTVQPQHF; CDR3 DNA: TGTGCCATCAGTGAGTCGACAGTGCAGCCCCAGCATTTT
V gene: TRBV18; clone size: .; CDR3 length: 12; J gene: TRBJ2-5; D gene: .; CDR3 protein: CASSLSQETQYF; CDR3 DNA: TGTGCCAGCTCATTATCCCAAGAGACCCAGTACTTC
V gene: TRBV2; clone size: few; CDR3 length: 13; J gene: TRBJ1-5; D gene: TRBD1; CDR3 protein: CASNDDRDQPQHF; CDR3 DNA: TGTGCCAGCAACGACGACAGGGATCAGCCCCAGCATTTT
V gene: TRBV18; clone size: .; CDR3 length: 17; J gene: TRBJ2-3; D gene: TRBD2; CDR3 protein: CASSPGLAGAGRDTQYF; CDR3 DNA: TGTGCCAGCTCACCGGGACTAGCGGGAGCCGGGAGGGATACGCAGTATTTT
V gene: TRBV6-2/TRBV6-3; clone size: .; CDR3 length: 12; J gene: TRBJ2-7; D gene: .; CDR3 protein: CASSYQTSEQYF; CDR3 DNA: TGTGCCAGCAGTTATCAGACATCCGAGCAGTACTTC
V gene: TRBV6-5; clone size: few; CDR3 length: 14; J gene: TRBJ2-1; D gene: TRBD2; CDR3 protein: CASSPPGGRNEQFF; CDR3 DNA: TGTGCCAGCAGTCCCCCGGGGGGGAGAAATGAGCAGTTCTTC
V gene: TRBV5-5; clone size: .; CDR3 length: 11; J gene: TRBJ2-7; D gene: .; CDR3 protein: CASSLAYEQYF; CDR3 DNA: TGTGCCAGCAGCTTGGCCTACGAGCAGTACTTC
V gene: TRBV7-5; clone size: .; CDR3 length: 15; J gene: TRBJ2-4; D gene: .; CDR3 protein: CARRCGRGVKNIQYF; CDR3 DNA: TGTGCCAGAAGATGTGGACGTGGGGTCAAAAACATTCAGTACTTC
V gene: TRBV6-2/TRBV6-3; clone size: .; CDR3 length: 15; J gene: TRBJ1-6; D gene: TRBD1; CDR3 protein: CASSGPQGYNSPLHF; CDR3 DNA: TGTGCCAGCAGTGGCCCACAGGGGTATAATTCACCCCTCCACTTT
V gene: TRBV28; clone size: .; CDR3 length: 14; J gene: TRBJ2-7; D gene: .; CDR3 protein: CASHTGTANYEQYF; CDR3 DNA: TGTGCCAGCCACACCGGGACGGCGAACTACGAGCAGTACTTC
V gene: TRBV11-2; clone size: .; CDR3 length: 12; J gene: TRBJ2-7; D gene: .; CDR3 protein: CASSSDHYEQYF; CDR3 DNA: TGTGCCAGCAGCTCAGACCACTACGAGCAGTACTTC
V gene: TRBV19; clone size: .; CDR3 length: 15; J gene: TRBJ2-7; D gene: .; CDR3 protein: CASSSSPPRRGEQYF; CDR3 DNA: TGTGCCAGTAGTTCCTCTCCGCCTAGAAGGGGCGAGCAGTACTTC
V gene: TRBV10-2; clone size: .; CDR3 length: 15; J gene: TRBJ2-7; D gene: TRBD1; CDR3 protein: CASSDRDRGPYEQYF; CDR3 DNA: TGCGCCAGCAGTGATCGGGACAGGGGCCCCTACGAGCAGTACTTC
V gene: TRBV11-1; clone size: .; CDR3 length: 15; J gene: TRBJ2-5; D gene: .; CDR3 protein: CASSDAQGPRETQYF; CDR3 DNA: TGTGCCAGCAGCGATGCCCAGGGGCCTCGAGAGACCCAGTACTTC
V gene: TRBV19; clone size: .; CDR3 length: 12; J gene: TRBJ2-2; D gene: .; CDR3 protein: CATSSGAGELFF; CDR3 DNA: TGTGCCACCTCCTCGGGGGCCGGGGAGCTGTTTTTT
V gene: TRBV18; clone size: .; CDR3 length: 13; J gene: TRBJ1-1; D gene: .; CDR3 protein: CASSPSQNTEAFF; CDR3 DNA: TGTGCCAGCTCACCATCACAGAACACTGAAGCTTTCTTT
V gene: TRBV21-1; clone size: .; CDR3 length: 14; J gene: TRBJ2-7; D gene: .; CDR3 protein: CAGGGRVASYEQYF; CDR3 DNA: TGTGCCGGGGGGGGTAGGGTTGCATCCTACGAGCAGTACTTC
V gene: TRBV28; clone size: .; CDR3 length: 16; J gene: TRBJ2-1; D gene: TRBD2; CDR3 protein: CASSTRRLAGFNEQFF; CDR3 DNA: TGTGCCAGCAGCACGAGAAGACTAGCGGGCTTCAATGAGCAGTTCTTC
V gene: TRBV5-4; clone size: .; CDR3 length: 14; J gene: TRBJ2-3; D gene: .; CDR3 protein: CASGTGQHTDTQYF; CDR3 DNA: TGTGCCAGCGGCACCGGACAGCACACAGATACGCAGTATTTT
V gene: TRBV9; clone size: .; CDR3 length: 15; J gene: TRBJ2-3; D gene: TRBD1; CDR3 protein: CASSGQGSLQNTQYF; CDR3 DNA: TGTGCCAGCAGCGGACAGGGAAGCCTCCAGAATACGCAGTATTTT
V gene: TRBV10-2; clone size: .; CDR3 length: 18; J gene: TRBJ1-5; D gene: TRBD1; CDR3 protein: CASSELTSGTGVGQPQHF; CDR3 DNA: TGCGCCAGCAGTGAGCTAACATCCGGGACAGGGGTTGGTCAGCCCCAGCATTTT
V gene: TRBV6-6; clone size: .; CDR3 length: 16; J gene: TRBJ2-5; D gene: TRBD2; CDR3 protein: CASAGTSGGVMETQYF; CDR3 DNA: TGTGCCAGCGCCGGGACTAGCGGGGGGGTAATGGAGACCCAGTACTTC
V gene: TRBV5-5; clone size: .; CDR3 length: 14; J gene: TRBJ1-1; D gene: TRBD1; CDR3 protein: CASSLELRDREAFF; CDR3 DNA: TGTGCCAGCAGCTTGGAACTTAGGGACAGGGAAGCTTTCTTT
V gene: TRBV6-2/TRBV6-3; clone size: .; CDR3 length: 14; J gene: TRBJ2-7; D gene: TRBD2; CDR3 protein: CASSYLSGGGEQYF; CDR3 DNA: TGTGCCAGCAGTTACCTGTCGGGAGGGGGCGAGCAGTACTTC
V gene: TRBV5-6; clone size: .; CDR3 length: 12; J gene: TRBJ2-7; D gene: .; CDR3 protein: CASSFNAYEQYF; CDR3 DNA: TGTGCCAGCAGCTTTAATGCTTACGAGCAGTACTTC
V gene: TRBV5-1; clone size: .; CDR3 length: 15; J gene: TRBJ2-3; D gene: TRBD1; CDR3 protein: CASSLGTGGTDTQYF; CDR3 DNA: TGCGCCAGCAGCTTGGGGACAGGGGGGACAGATACGCAGTATTTT
V gene: TRBV6-5; clone size: .; CDR3 length: 15; J gene: TRBJ1-5; D gene: .; CDR3 protein: CASSPRGVSNQPQHF; CDR3 DNA: TGTGCCAGCAGCCCACGGGGGGTTAGCAATCAGCCCCAGCATTTT